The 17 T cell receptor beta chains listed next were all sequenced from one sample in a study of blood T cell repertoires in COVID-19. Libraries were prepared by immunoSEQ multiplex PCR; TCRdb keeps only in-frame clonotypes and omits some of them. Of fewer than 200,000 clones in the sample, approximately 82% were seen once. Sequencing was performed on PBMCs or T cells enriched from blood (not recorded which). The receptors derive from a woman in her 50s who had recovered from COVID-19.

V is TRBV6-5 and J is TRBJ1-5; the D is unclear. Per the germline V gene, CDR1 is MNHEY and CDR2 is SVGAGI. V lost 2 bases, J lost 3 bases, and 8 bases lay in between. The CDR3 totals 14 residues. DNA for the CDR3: TGTGCCAGCAGTTACCGGGGTATCAATCAGCCCCAGCATTTT. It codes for CASSYRGINQPQHF.

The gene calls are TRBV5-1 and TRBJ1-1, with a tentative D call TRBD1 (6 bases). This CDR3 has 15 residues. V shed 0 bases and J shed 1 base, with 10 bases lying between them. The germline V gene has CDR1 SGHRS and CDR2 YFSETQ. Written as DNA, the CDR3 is TGCGCCAGCAGCTTGGTTGCCAGGGGGAACACTGAAGCTTTCTTT. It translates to CASSLVARGNTEAFF.

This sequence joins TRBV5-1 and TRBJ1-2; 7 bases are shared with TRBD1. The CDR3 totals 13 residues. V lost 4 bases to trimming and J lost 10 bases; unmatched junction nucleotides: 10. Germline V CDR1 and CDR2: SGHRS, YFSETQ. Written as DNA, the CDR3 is TGCGCCAGCAGCGGACCCGGGACAGCCGACTACACCTTC. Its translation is CASSGPGTADYTF.

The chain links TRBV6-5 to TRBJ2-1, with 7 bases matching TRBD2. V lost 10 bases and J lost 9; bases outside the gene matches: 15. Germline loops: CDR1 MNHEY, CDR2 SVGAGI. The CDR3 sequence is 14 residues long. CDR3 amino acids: CATHVGGRSVEQFF. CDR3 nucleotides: TGTGCCACGCACGTGGGGGGGAGAAGCGTTGAGCAGTTCTTC.

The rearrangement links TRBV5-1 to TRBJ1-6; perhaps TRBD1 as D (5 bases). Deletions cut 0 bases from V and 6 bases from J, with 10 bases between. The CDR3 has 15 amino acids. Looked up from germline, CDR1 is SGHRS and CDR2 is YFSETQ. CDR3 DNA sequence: TGCGCCAGCAGCTTGGTTGCCCAGGGTAATTCACCCCTCCACTTT. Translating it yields CASSLVAQGNSPLHF.

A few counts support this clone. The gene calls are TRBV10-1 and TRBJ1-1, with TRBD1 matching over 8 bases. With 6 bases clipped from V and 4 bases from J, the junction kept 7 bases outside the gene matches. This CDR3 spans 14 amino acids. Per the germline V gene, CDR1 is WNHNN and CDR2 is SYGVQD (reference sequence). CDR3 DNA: TGCGCCAGCAGCTACGGACAGGGAGGCACTGAAGCTTTCTTT. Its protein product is CASSYGQGGTEAFF.

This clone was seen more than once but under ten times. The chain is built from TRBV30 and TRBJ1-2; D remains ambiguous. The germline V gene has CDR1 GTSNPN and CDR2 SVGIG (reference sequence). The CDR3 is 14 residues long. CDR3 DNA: TGTGCTTGTAACCCCGGGTCACCAGCAAATGGCTACACCTTC. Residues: CACNPGSPANGYTF.

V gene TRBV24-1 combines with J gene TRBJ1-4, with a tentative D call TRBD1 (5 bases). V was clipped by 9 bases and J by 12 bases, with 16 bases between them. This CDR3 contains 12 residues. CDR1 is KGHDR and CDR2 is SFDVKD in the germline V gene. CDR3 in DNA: TGTGCCACCCACGTCAGTACGGGGGAACTGTTTTTT. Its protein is CATHVSTGELFF.

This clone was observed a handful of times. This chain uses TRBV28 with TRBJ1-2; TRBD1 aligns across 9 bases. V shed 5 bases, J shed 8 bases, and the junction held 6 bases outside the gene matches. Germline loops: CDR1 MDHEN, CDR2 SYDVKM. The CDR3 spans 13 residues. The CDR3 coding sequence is TGTGCCAGCAGTGGAAGGACAGGGGACGGCTACACCTTC. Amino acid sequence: CASSGRTGDGYTF.

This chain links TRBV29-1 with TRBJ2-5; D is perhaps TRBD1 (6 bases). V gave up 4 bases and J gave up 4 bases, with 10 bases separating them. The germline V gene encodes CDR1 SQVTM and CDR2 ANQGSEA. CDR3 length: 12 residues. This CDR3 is CSVVVTGETQYF. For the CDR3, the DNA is TGCAGCGTTGTTGTGACAGGAGAGACCCAGTACTTC.

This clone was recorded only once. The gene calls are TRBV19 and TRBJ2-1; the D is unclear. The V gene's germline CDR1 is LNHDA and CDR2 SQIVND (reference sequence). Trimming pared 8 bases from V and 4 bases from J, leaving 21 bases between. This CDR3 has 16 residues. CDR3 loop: CASLGEGLRTYNEQFF. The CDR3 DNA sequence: TGTGCCAGTCTGGGCGAAGGCCTCCGAACTTACAATGAGCAGTTCTTC.

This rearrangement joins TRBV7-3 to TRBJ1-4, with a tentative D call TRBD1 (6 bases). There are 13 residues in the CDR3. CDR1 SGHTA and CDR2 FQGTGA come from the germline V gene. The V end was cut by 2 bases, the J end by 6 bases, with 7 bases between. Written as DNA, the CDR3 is TGTGCCAGCAGCTTACAGGGGCATGAAAAACTGTTTTTT. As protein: CASSLQGHEKLFF.

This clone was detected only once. The CDR3, as DNA: TGTGCCAGCTCACCACCCCAGCTAGCGGGGAACAATGAGCAGTTCTTC. Amino acid sequence: CASSPPQLAGNNEQFF. V gene TRBV18 combines with J gene TRBJ2-1; 9 bases are shared with TRBD2. This CDR3 comprises 16 residues. The germline V gene has CDR1 KGHSH and CDR2 LQKENI. With 0 bases clipped from V and 5 bases from J, the junction kept 5 bases outside the gene matches.

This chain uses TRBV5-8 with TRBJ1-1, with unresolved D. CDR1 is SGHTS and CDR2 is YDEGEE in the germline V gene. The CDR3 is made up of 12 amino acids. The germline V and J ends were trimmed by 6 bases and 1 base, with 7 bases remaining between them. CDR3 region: CASTRQNTEAFF. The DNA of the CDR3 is TGTGCCAGCACCAGGCAGAACACTGAAGCTTTCTTT.

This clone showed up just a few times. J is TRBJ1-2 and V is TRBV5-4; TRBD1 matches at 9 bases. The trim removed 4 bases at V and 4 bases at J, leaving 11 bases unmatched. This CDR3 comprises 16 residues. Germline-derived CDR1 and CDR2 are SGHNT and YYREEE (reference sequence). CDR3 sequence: CASSPERTGVAYGYTF. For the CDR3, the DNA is TGTGCCAGCAGCCCCGAGAGGACAGGGGTTGCCTATGGCTACACCTTC.

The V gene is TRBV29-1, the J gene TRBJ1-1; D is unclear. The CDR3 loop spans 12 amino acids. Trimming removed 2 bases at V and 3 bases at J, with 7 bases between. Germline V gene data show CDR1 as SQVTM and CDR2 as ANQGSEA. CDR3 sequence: CSVESRDTEAFF. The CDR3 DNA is TGCAGCGTTGAATCGAGGGACACTGAAGCTTTCTTT. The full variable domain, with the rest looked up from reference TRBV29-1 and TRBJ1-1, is SAVISQKPSRDICQRGTSLTIQCQVDSQVTMMFWYRQQPGQSLTLIATANQGSEATYESGFVIDKFPISRPNLTFSTLTVSNMSPEDSSIYLCSVESRDTEAFFGQGTRLTVV.

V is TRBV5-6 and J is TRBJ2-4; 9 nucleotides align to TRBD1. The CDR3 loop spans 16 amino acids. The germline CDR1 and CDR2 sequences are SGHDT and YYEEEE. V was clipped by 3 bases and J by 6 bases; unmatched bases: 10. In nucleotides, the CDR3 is TGTGCCAGCAGCTCCGGCCCAGGACAGGGGAGAAACATTCAGTACTTC. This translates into CASSSGPGQGRNIQYF. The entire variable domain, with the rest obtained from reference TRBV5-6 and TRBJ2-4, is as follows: DAGVTQSPTHLIKTRGQQVTLRCSPKSGHDTVSWYQQALGQGPQFIFQYYEEEERQRGNFPDRFSGHQFPNYSSELNVNALLLGDSALYLCASSSGPGQGRNIQYFGAGTRLSVL.